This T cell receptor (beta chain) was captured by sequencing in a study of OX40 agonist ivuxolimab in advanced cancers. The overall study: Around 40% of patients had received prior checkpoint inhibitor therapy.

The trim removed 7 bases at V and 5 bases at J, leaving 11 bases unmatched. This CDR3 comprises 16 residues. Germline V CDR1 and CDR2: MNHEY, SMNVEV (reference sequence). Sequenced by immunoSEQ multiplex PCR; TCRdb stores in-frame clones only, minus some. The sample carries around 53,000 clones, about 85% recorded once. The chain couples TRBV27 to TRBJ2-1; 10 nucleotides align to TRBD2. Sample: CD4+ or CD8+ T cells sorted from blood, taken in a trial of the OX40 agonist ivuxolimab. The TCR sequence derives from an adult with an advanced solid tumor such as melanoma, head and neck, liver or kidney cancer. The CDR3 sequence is CASTRVAGGLNNEQFF. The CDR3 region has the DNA TGTGCCAGCACGAGGGTAGCGGGGGGACTCAACAATGAGCAGTTCTTC.